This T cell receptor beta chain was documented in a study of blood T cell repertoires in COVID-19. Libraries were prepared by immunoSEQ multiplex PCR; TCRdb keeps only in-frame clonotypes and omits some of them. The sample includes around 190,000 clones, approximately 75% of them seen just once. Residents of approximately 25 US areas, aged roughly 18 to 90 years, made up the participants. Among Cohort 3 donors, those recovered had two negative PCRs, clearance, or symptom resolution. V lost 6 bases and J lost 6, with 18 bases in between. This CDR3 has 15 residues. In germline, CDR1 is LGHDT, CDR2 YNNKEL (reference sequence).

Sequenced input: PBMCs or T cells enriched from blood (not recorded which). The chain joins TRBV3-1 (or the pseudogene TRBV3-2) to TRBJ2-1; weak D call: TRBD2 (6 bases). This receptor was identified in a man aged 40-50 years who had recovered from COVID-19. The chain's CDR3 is CASRDLAVKGNEQFF. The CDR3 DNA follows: TGTGCCAGCAGAGATTTAGCGGTTAAGGGCAATGAGCAGTTCTTC.